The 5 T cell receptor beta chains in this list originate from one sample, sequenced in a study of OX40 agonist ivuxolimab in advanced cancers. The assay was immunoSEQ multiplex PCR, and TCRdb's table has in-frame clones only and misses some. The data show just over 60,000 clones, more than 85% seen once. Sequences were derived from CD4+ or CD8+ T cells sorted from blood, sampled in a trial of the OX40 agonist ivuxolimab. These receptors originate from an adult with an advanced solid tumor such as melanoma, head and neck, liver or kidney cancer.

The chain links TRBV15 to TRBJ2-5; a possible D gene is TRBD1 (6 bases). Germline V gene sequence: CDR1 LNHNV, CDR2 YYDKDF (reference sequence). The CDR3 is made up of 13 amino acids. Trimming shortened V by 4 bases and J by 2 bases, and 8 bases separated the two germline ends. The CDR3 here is CATSTGVQETQYF. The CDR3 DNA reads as TGTGCCACCAGCACAGGGGTTCAAGAGACCCAGTACTTC.

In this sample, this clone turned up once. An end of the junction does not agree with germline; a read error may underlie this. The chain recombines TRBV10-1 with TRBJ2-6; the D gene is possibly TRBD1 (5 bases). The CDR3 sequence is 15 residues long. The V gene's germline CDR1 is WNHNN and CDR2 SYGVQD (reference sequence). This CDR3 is CASSSDSSGANVPTF. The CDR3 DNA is TGCGCCAGCAGTTCTGACAGCTCTGGGGCCAACGTCCCGACTTTC.

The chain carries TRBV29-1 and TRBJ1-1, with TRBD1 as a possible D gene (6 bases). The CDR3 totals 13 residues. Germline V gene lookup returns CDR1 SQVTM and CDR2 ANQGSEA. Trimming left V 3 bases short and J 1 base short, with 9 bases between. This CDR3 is CSVDPTGNTEAFF. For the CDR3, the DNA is TGCAGCGTTGACCCGACAGGGAACACTGAAGCTTTCTTT. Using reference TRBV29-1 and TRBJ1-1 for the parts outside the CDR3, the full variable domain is SAVISQKPSRDICQRGTSLTIQCQVDSQVTMMFWYRQQPGQSLTLIATANQGSEATYESGFVIDKFPISRPNLTFSTLTVSNMSPEDSSIYLCSVDPTGNTEAFFGQGTRLTVV.

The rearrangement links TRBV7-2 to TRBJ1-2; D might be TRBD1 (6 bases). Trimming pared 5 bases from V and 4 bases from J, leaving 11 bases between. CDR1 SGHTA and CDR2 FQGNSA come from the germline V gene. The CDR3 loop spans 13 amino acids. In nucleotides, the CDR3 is TGTGCCAGCAGCGAACAGGGATTCTATGGCTACACCTTC. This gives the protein CASSEQGFYGYTF. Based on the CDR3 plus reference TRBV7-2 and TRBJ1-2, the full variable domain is GAGVSQSPSNKVTEKGKDVELRCDPISGHTALYWYRQSLGQGLEFLIYFQGNSAPDKSGLPSDRFSAERTGGSVSTLTIQRTQQEDSAVYLCASSEQGFYGYTFGSGTRLTVV.

This chain's CDR3 is CASSPGQGIYYEQYF. The DNA for the CDR3 is TGTGCCAGCAGCCCGGGACAGGGAATTTACTACGAGCAGTACTTC. The V call is TRBV5-7, the J call TRBJ2-7; 9 bases align to TRBD1. TRBV5-7 is an open reading frame whose function is uncertain. The CDR3 extends over 15 amino acids. The ends lost 4 bases at V and 3 bases at J; junction bases unmatched: 8.